The T cell receptor beta chain under discussion was sequenced for a study of a mutant IDH1 vaccine in newly diagnosed glioma. Germline CDR1 is MNHEY and CDR2 is SMNVEV (reference sequence). V was clipped by 5 bases and J by 1 base, with 3 bases between them. This CDR3 comprises 11 residues. Method: immunoSEQ multiplex PCR; TCRdb's copy keeps in-frame clones and lacks some. The sample comprises approximately 92,000 clones, about four fifths of which are singletons, and under 8% rests with the top ten. The time point here: baseline, week 1 (first vaccination visit). Regarding treatment: pre-vaccination baseline after standard-of-care therapy.

Specimen: PBMCs, collected from a glioma patient treated with radiotherapy, temozolomide or both. The genes are TRBV27 and TRBJ2-7; D gene unclear. The origin of this receptor is a woman aged 45-65 years with glioma. Written as DNA, the CDR3 is TGTGCCAGCAGTCCGTCCTACGAGCAGTACTTC. It specifies CASSPSYEQYF.